This T cell receptor (beta chain) was observed in a study of shared T cell receptors in the human thymus. This clone was seen just once. The table came from immunoSEQ multiplex PCR; TCRdb's copy has only in-frame clones and leaves some out. The data hold roughly 500,000 clones, with 75% to 85% observed a single time. These data also featured in a second study, about human thymus T cells. This second study says: Thymic tissue was derived from resections collected during corrective heart surgery.

Sequenced sample: thymocytes. The receptor comes from a boy less than two years old with a congenital heart defect.

The CDR3 DNA reads TGTGCCAGCAGCTTTGTTACCGGGACACCTACCTACGAGCAGTACTTC. This gives the protein CASSFVTGTPTYEQYF. The V and J genes are TRBV28 and TRBJ2-7, with D perhaps matching TRBD1 (6 bases). V gave up 6 bases and J gave up 2 bases, with 20 bases separating them. This CDR3 contains 16 residues. The germline V gene encodes CDR1 MDHEN and CDR2 SYDVKM.